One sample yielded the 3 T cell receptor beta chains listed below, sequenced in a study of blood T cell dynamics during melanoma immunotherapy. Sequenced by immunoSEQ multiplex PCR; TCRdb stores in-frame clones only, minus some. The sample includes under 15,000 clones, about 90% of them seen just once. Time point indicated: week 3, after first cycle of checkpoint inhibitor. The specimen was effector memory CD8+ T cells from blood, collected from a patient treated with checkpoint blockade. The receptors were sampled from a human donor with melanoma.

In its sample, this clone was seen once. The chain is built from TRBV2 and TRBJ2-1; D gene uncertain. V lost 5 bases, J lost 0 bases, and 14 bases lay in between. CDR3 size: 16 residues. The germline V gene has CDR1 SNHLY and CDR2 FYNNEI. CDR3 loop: CASSFFGPSSYNEQFF. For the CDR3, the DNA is TGTGCCAGCAGTTTTTTCGGACCAAGCTCCTACAATGAGCAGTTCTTC.

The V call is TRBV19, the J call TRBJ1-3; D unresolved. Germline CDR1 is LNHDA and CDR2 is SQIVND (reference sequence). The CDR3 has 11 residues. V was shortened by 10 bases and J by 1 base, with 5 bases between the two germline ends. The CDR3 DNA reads TGTGCCACCCAATCTGGAAACACCATATATTTT. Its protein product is CATQSGNTIYF.

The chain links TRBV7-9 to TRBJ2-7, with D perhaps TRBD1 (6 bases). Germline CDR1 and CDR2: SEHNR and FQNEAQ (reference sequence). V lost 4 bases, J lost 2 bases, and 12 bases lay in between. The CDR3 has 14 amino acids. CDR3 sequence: CASSSQGSPYEQYF. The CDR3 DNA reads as TGTGCCAGCAGCTCCCAGGGGAGTCCCTACGAGCAGTACTTC.